These 25 T cell receptor beta chains came from one sample sequenced in a study of blood T cell repertoires in COVID-19. Clones were sequenced by immunoSEQ multiplex PCR, and TCRdb holds only the in-frame ones, with some missing. This sample has some 170,000 clones, with roughly four fifths found just once. The sequencing sample was made of peripheral blood. The receptors here all came from a man aged 60 to 69 with active or convalescent COVID-19.

In DNA, the CDR3 is TGTGCCAGCAGTTTCGACAGGGTTAACTATGGCTACACCTTC. Translating gives CASSFDRVNYGYTF. This chain connects TRBV2 to TRBJ1-2, with 7 bases identical to TRBD1. CDR1 is SNHLY and CDR2 is FYNNEI in the germline V gene. V shed 5 bases and J 1 base; nucleotides not matched to a gene: 4. The CDR3 extends over 14 amino acids.

The rearrangement links TRBV5-1 to TRBJ2-5, with 7 positions matching TRBD2. The CDR3 covers 16 residues. Germline CDR1 reads SGHRS; CDR2 reads YFSETQ. J lost 5 bases, V lost 0 bases, and 10 bases had no gene match. This chain's CDR3 is CASSLGSGLDAETQYF. As DNA, the CDR3 is TGCGCCAGCAGCTTGGGATCCGGACTAGATGCGGAGACCCAGTACTTC. Full variable domain (rest looked up from reference TRBV5-1 and TRBJ2-5): KAGVTQTPRYLIKTRGQQVTLSCSPISGHRSVSWYQQTPGQGLQFLFEYFSETQRNKGNFPGRFSGRQFSNSRSEMNVSTLELGDSALYLCASSLGSGLDAETQYFGPGTRLLVL.

The chain links TRBV13 to TRBJ2-4; TRBD1 agrees at 9 bases. The length of the CDR3 is 15 residues. The V segment lost 5 bases and the J segment 5 bases; nucleotides outside the gene matches: 7. Per germline, CDR1 PRHDT and CDR2 FYEKMQ (reference sequence). DNA of the CDR3: TGTGCCAGCAGCCCCACCGGGACAGGGCAAAACATTCAGTACTTC. The encoded protein is CASSPTGTGQNIQYF.

This clone was picked up one time. The chain employs TRBV6-5 and TRBJ2-1; a possible D gene is TRBD2 (7 bases). The germline V gene has CDR1 MNHEY and CDR2 SVGAGI. There are 15 residues in the CDR3. The germline V and J ends were trimmed by 6 bases and 5 bases, with 17 bases remaining between them. The CDR3, as DNA: TGTGCCAGCAGATTTAGGGGGGGCACCAACAATGAGCAGTTCTTC. Protein sequence: CASRFRGGTNNEQFF.

The chain employs TRBV6-5 and TRBJ1-4; 7 bases are a match to TRBD1. The V gene end was trimmed by 6 bases and the J gene end by 4 bases; junction bases not matched to a gene: 5. Germline V CDR1 and CDR2: MNHEY, SVGAGI. This CDR3 has 14 amino acids. DNA for the CDR3: TGTGCCAGCAGGTTACAGGGGAATAATGAAAAACTGTTTTTT. Its protein product is CASRLQGNNEKLFF.

The gene calls are TRBV6-1 and TRBJ1-6; 7 bases are shared with TRBD1. This CDR3 has 15 residues. Trimming removed 2 bases from V and 7 bases from J; junction bases left unmatched: 5. CDR1 and CDR2 (germline): MNHNS, SASEGT. CDR3 loop: CASSELQGSNSPLHF. The DNA of the CDR3 is TGTGCCAGCAGTGAATTACAGGGGTCGAATTCACCCCTCCACTTT.

The chain recombines TRBV3-1 (or the pseudogene TRBV3-2) with TRBJ2-1; TRBD2 matches 9 bases. This CDR3 spans 13 amino acids. The V and J ends lost 8 bases and 5 bases, in that order; junction bases with no gene match: 4. Looked up from germline, CDR1 is LGHDT and CDR2 is YNNKEL (reference sequence). CDR3 protein: CASLLAGNNEQFF. Written as DNA, the CDR3 is TGTGCCAGCCTTCTAGCGGGGAACAATGAGCAGTTCTTC.

The chain carries TRBV12-3 or TRBV12-4 and TRBJ1-2; tentatively, D is TRBD1 (5 bases). The length of the CDR3 is 11 residues. V lost 8 bases and J lost 8, with 12 bases in between. In nucleotides, the CDR3 is TGTGCCAGCGGGACGGAGGGCGGCTACACCTTC. Translated: CASGTEGGYTF.

J is TRBJ2-7 and V is TRBV29-1; 9 bases agree with TRBD1. The CDR3 contains 14 residues. CDR1 and CDR2 from the germline V gene are SQVTM and ANQGSEA. Losses at the gene ends were 6 bases for V and 6 bases for J; bases not matched to a gene: 12. The CDR3 coding sequence is TGCAGCGTACGCCTTGGGGGACAGGGAGGCGAGCAGTACTTC. Protein: CSVRLGGQGGEQYF.

The chain combines TRBV24-1 with TRBJ2-2; 7 positions match TRBD1. The V gene's germline CDR1 is KGHDR and CDR2 SFDVKD. With V trimmed by 3 bases and J by 4 bases, 4 bases remained unmatched. The CDR3 extends over 15 amino acids. The CDR3 loop reads CATSDRQGSTGELFF. The CDR3 DNA follows: TGTGCCACCAGTGATCGACAGGGAAGCACCGGGGAGCTGTTTTTT.

The chain recombines TRBV5-8 with TRBJ1-2, with 7 nucleotides matching TRBD1. Germline CDR1 SGHTS, CDR2 YDEGEE. CDR3 length equals 14 residues. After removal of 4 bases from V and 4 bases from J, the junction contained 7 bases not matched to a gene. The CDR3 protein is CASSPGQTFYGYTF. Written as DNA, the CDR3 is TGTGCCAGCAGCCCGGGACAGACATTCTATGGCTACACCTTC.

V is TRBV10-3 and J is TRBJ1-4, with 8 nucleotides matching TRBD1. The trim removed 4 bases at V and 0 bases at J, leaving 7 bases unmatched. Per germline, CDR1 ENHRY and CDR2 SYGVKD. The CDR3 runs to 17 residues. CDR3 region: CAISGVPGGATNEKLFF. The CDR3 coding sequence is TGTGCCATCAGTGGAGTCCCAGGGGGCGCAACTAATGAAAAACTGTTTTTT.

This rearrangement joins TRBV10-1 to TRBJ2-1; 8 bases agree with TRBD2. Germline V gives CDR1 WNHNN, CDR2 SYGVQD (reference sequence). Losses at the gene ends were 4 bases for V and 7 bases for J; bases not matched to a gene: 6. The CDR3 totals 14 residues. The CDR3 DNA follows: TGCGCCAGCAGTGTGGCCTCGGGGGGGAATGAGCAGTTCTTC. Translated: CASSVASGGNEQFF.

This sequence joins TRBV6-4 and TRBJ2-1; D is perhaps TRBD2 (6 bases). CDR3 length: 13 amino acids. V dropped 6 bases and J dropped 7 bases, with 13 bases sitting between them. Germline V gene lookup returns CDR1 MRHNA and CDR2 SNTAGT. The CDR3 region is CASSPVLANEQFF. In nucleotides, the CDR3 is TGTGCCAGCAGCCCGGTACTAGCTAATGAGCAGTTCTTC.

This sequence joins TRBV19 and TRBJ2-2; 9 nucleotides line up with TRBD1. In germline, CDR1 is LNHDA, CDR2 SQIVND (reference sequence). There are 15 residues in the CDR3. Trimming cost V 6 bases and J 4 bases; bases outside gene matches: 6. The CDR3 nucleotides are TGTGCCAGTAGGACCGGACAGGGGAGCACCGGGGAGCTGTTTTTT. It yields the protein CASRTGQGSTGELFF.

J is TRBJ2-3 and V is TRBV3-1 (or the pseudogene TRBV3-2); D not certain. Looked up from germline, CDR1 is LGHDT and CDR2 is YNNKEL (reference sequence). Trimming left V 4 bases short and J 4 bases short, with 12 bases between. The CDR3 contains 14 residues. For the CDR3, the DNA is TGTGCCAGCAGCCTCGCAGGTTTCGCAGATACGCAGTATTTT. Its protein is CASSLAGFADTQYF.

This clone has just a few counts. This chain uses TRBV11-2 with TRBJ1-1; D remains ambiguous. CDR1 is SGHAT, CDR2 FQNNGV, per germline. V lost 7 bases, J lost 10 bases, and 13 bases lay in between. The length of the CDR3 is 11 residues. CDR3 sequence: CASTAGGVAFF. DNA of the CDR3: TGTGCCAGCACCGCGGGAGGAGTAGCTTTCTTT.

V gene TRBV9 combines with J gene TRBJ1-3; the D is unclear. The CDR3 runs 14 residues. V gave up 3 bases and J gave up 5 bases, with 12 bases separating them. Germline V gene lookup returns CDR1 SGDLS and CDR2 YYNGEE. In DNA form, the CDR3 reads TGTGCCAGCAGCGACGCCCTCGAGAGAAACACCATATATTTT. Amino acids: CASSDALERNTIYF.

The rearrangement joins TRBV5-1 to TRBJ2-7, with 9 bases identical to TRBD1. The ends lost 4 bases at V and 7 bases at J; junction bases unmatched: 9. The CDR3 is 14 residues long. The germline V gene encodes CDR1 SGHRS and CDR2 YFSETQ. This CDR3 reads CASSVGQGTGEQYF. The CDR3 DNA is TGCGCCAGCAGCGTGGGACAGGGAACGGGGGAGCAGTACTTC.

This clone has just one count. V and J are TRBV3-1 (or the pseudogene TRBV3-2) and TRBJ1-2; D remains ambiguous. In germline, CDR1 is LGHDT, CDR2 YNNKEL (reference sequence). Trimming left V 4 bases short and J 1 base short, with 16 bases between. CDR3 length equals 16 residues. The CDR3 region is CASSPITSLYNYGYTF. In DNA, the CDR3 is TGTGCCAGCAGCCCGATCACAAGTCTTTATAACTATGGCTACACCTTC.

The gene calls are TRBV5-1 and TRBJ2-5, with D tentatively TRBD2 (5 bases). Germline V lookup: CDR1 SGHRS, CDR2 YFSETQ. There are 13 residues in the CDR3. V dropped 2 bases and J dropped 3 bases, with 8 bases sitting between them. Here the CDR3 reads CASSFGEKETQYF. The CDR3 DNA is TGCGCCAGCAGCTTCGGGGAGAAAGAGACCCAGTACTTC. Based on the CDR3 plus reference TRBV5-1 and TRBJ2-5, the full variable domain is KAGVTQTPRYLIKTRGQQVTLSCSPISGHRSVSWYQQTPGQGLQFLFEYFSETQRNKGNFPGRFSGRQFSNSRSEMNVSTLELGDSALYLCASSFGEKETQYFGPGTRLLVL.

The V call is TRBV10-3, the J call TRBJ2-3; 16 bases align to TRBD2. The V segment lost 7 bases and the J segment 0 bases; nucleotides outside the gene matches: 13. Germline V gives CDR1 ENHRY, CDR2 SYGVKD. The CDR3 runs to 20 residues. CDR3 in DNA: TGTGCCATCAATCCGGGACTAGCGGGAGGGCCGTTCGGTAGCACAGATACGCAGTATTTT. This encodes CAINPGLAGGPFGSTDTQYF.

The chain has TRBV19 and TRBJ1-5; unclear D gene. Trimming took off 6 bases at V and 4 bases at J, with 16 bases between the two ends. The CDR3 sequence is 15 residues long. In germline, CDR1 is LNHDA, CDR2 SQIVND (reference sequence). In nucleotides, the CDR3 is TGTGCCAGTAGAGATCGGGCCCGAGGGAATCAGCCCCAGCATTTT. Translation: CASRDRARGNQPQHF. Drawing the rest from reference TRBV19 and TRBJ1-5, the complete variable domain is DGGITQSPKYLFRKEGQNVTLSCEQNLNHDAMYWYRQDPGQGLRLIYYSQIVNDFQKGDIAEGYSVSREKKESFPLTVTSAQKNPTAFYLCASRDRARGNQPQHFGDGTRLSIL.

The chain is built from TRBV6-5 and TRBJ2-7; 8 bases are a match to TRBD1. The junction had 8 bases not matched to a gene; V was cut back by 0 bases and J by 7 bases. There are 15 residues in the CDR3. Germline loops: CDR1 MNHEY, CDR2 SVGAGI. In DNA, the CDR3 is TGTGCCAGCAGTTACTCGTGGCAGGGGGCGGGGGAGCAGTACTTC. It yields the protein CASSYSWQGAGEQYF.

In DNA, the CDR3 is TGTGCCAGCAGCTTGGGGACAGGGGGCGCCCGTGGCTCTGGGGCCAACGTCCTGACTTTC. Protein: CASSLGTGGARGSGANVLTF. V is TRBV5-4 and J is TRBJ2-6, with 11 bases lining up with TRBD1. Germline loops: CDR1 SGHNT, CDR2 YYREEE (reference sequence). V lost 0 bases and J lost 0; bases outside the gene matches: 8. This CDR3 comprises 20 residues.